This TCR beta chain was recovered during a study of CD8 T cells in Susac syndrome. On the study more broadly: Sequenced Susac syndrome patients included six with clinically active disease and fewer than 10 in remission. Study outcomes and limitations: Susac syndrome CD8+ repertoires were clonally expanded, most strongly in CD8+ TEMRA cells.

Roughly 0.45 to 1 ug RNA was reverse transcribed with random hexamers. The method of amplification for TCR beta CDR3 was immunoSEQ multiplex PCR, covering 54 Vbeta and 13 Jbeta. TCRdb processed the immunoSEQ multiplex PCR reads anew with MiXCR; each CDR3 protein has one entry. The sample carries about 190,000 distinct CDR3 sequences, 95% recorded once. Comment on this clonotype: Its target is unknown.

V lost 0 bases and J lost 8, with 16 bases in between. Germline CDR1 MNHEY, CDR2 SVGAGI. CDR3 length: 16 residues. The diagnostic criteria were recently defined, and patients with Susac syndrome met them for definite or probable disease. The sequencing input was CD8+ T cells from PBMCs. The TCR comes from a human donor with Susac syndrome. This sequence joins TRBV6-5 and TRBJ1-4; D call uncertain. CDR3 region: CASSYSTRLVGEKLFF. The CDR3 nucleotides read TGTGCCAGCAGTTACTCGACCAGGCTGGTTGGGGAAAAACTGTTTTTT.